These 22 T cell receptor beta chains were all obtained from the same sample, sequenced in a study of early T cells in non-severe SARS-CoV-2 infection. TCRdb used MiXCR to reprocess the 5' RACE reads, holding one entry per CDR3 protein. In the table there are tens of thousands of distinct CDR3 sequences, under 9.5% of which are singletons. Material: whole blood. These TCRs come from an adult who was a healthcare worker with PCR-confirmed SARS-CoV-2 infection or an uninfected control (not recorded which).

This clonotype showed up many times. The V call is TRBV7-8, the J call TRBJ2-1; no reliable D call. Germline V gene data show CDR1 as SGHVS and CDR2 as FQNEAQ. The CDR3 contains 14 residues. The V and J ends lost 7 bases and 1 base respectively, with 11 bases between them. The CDR3 DNA is TGTGCCAGCAAGGTGGAGAGGTCCTACAATGAGCAGTTCTTC. This sequence encodes CASKVERSYNEQFF. Looking up the rest from reference TRBV7-8 and TRBJ2-1 gives the full variable domain: GAGVSQSPRYKVAKRGQDVALRCDPISGHVSLFWYQQALGQGPEFLTYFQNEAQLDKSGLPSDRFFAERPEGSVSTLKIQRTQQEDSAVYLCASKVERSYNEQFFGPGTRLTVL.

The rearrangement joins TRBV20-1 to TRBJ2-1; D gene ambiguous. Trimming took 7 bases from V and 7 from J, leaving 14 bases between them. The germline gives CDR1 DFQATT, CDR2 SNEGSKA (reference sequence). This CDR3 contains 12 residues. CDR3 residues: CSVRDLGNEQFF. The DNA of the CDR3 is TGCAGTGTCAGAGATCTGGGGAATGAGCAGTTCTTC.

The chain links TRBV29-1 to TRBJ2-1; D gene unclear. Germline assignment: CDR1 SQVTM and CDR2 ANQGSEA. The CDR3 is 12 amino acids. V was pared by 3 bases and J by 5 bases, with 8 bases between. The CDR3 bases are TGCAGCGTTGACCCTGGGGACAATGAGCAGTTCTTC. Translation: CSVDPGDNEQFF.

This clonotype was counted many times. The J gene is TRBJ2-7, the V gene TRBV6-2 or TRBV6-3; D perhaps matches TRBD2 (5 bases). The CDR3 sequence is 12 residues long. Trimming took off 2 bases at V and 3 bases at J, with 5 bases between the two ends. The germline gives CDR1 MNHEY, CDR2 SVGEGT. CDR3 residues: CASSYRGYEQYF. The DNA for the CDR3 is TGTGCCAGCAGTTACCGGGGCTACGAGCAGTACTTC.

The chain has TRBV5-1 and TRBJ2-7, with D perhaps matching TRBD1 (6 bases). There are 15 residues in the CDR3. V shed 3 bases and J shed 3 bases, with 16 bases lying between them. Germline values: CDR1 SGHRS, CDR2 YFSETQ. The CDR3 spells CASSSSGGTNYEQYF. The CDR3 DNA is TGCGCCAGCAGCTCCTCGGGTGGGACAAACTACGAGCAGTACTTC. Supplemented by reference TRBV5-1 and TRBJ2-7, the full variable domain reads KAGVTQTPRYLIKTRGQQVTLSCSPISGHRSVSWYQQTPGQGLQFLFEYFSETQRNKGNFPGRFSGRQFSNSRSEMNVSTLELGDSALYLCASSSSGGTNYEQYFGPGTRLTVT.

This clonotype was seen repeatedly, ten times or more. The V gene is TRBV7-3, the J gene TRBJ2-3; D is possibly TRBD1 (5 bases). This CDR3 is built from 14 residues. The germline gives CDR1 SGHTA, CDR2 FQGTGA. V lost 5 bases to trimming and J lost 6 bases, with 15 bases between them. The CDR3: CASSPLRGMDTQYF. The CDR3 nucleotides read TGTGCCAGCAGCCCACTAAGGGGTATGGATACGCAGTATTTT.

The CDR3 DNA follows: TGTGCCAGCAGCTTTGTTAGCGGAGAGCAGTTCTTC. It specifies CASSFVSGEQFF. The rearrangement joins TRBV7-2 to TRBJ2-1; D possibly corresponds to TRBD2 (6 bases). There are 12 residues in the CDR3. V shed 3 bases and J shed 10 bases, with 10 bases lying between them. Germline V gives CDR1 SGHTA, CDR2 FQGNSA.

This clonotype was observed many times. V usage is TRBV20-1 and J usage is TRBJ2-1; a weak D match, TRBD2 (7 bases). The germline CDR1 and CDR2 sequences are DFQATT and SNEGSKA (reference sequence). Deletions cut 4 bases from V and 8 bases from J, with 18 bases between. The CDR3 runs 14 residues. The CDR3, as DNA: TGCAGTGCTATAACAGGGAGGGTGGACGATGAGCAGTTCTTC. Translation gives CSAITGRVDDEQFF.

The chain couples TRBV11-2 to TRBJ2-3; D tentatively reads TRBD1 or TRBD2 (5 bases each). Germline V gene data show CDR1 as SGHAT and CDR2 as FQNNGV. V was cut by 3 bases and J by 0 bases, with 13 bases left in between. This CDR3 is 16 amino acids long. CDR3 nucleotide sequence: TGTGCCAGCAGCTTCTCCGGGACCTATAGCACAGATACGCAGTATTTT. Its translation is CASSFSGTYSTDTQYF.

The table lists this clonotype with a few counts. The gene calls are TRBV7-9 and TRBJ1-5; D is ambiguous. Looked up from germline, CDR1 is SEHNR and CDR2 is FQNEAQ (reference sequence). The CDR3 has 15 amino acids. V dropped 0 bases and J dropped 0 bases, with 6 bases sitting between them. In nucleotides, the CDR3 is TGTGCCAGCAGCTTAGCCGACAATAGCAATCAGCCCCAGCATTTT. This translates into CASSLADNSNQPQHF.

This clonotype was observed at least ten times. The J gene is TRBJ2-1, the V gene TRBV12-3 or TRBV12-4; TRBD1 is a possible D gene (6 bases). V was trimmed by 2 bases and J by 4 bases, leaving 15 bases between them. CDR3 length: 16 amino acids. The CDR3 loop is CASSLQGRGTYNEQFF. CDR3 DNA sequence: TGTGCCAGCAGTTTACAGGGGCGAGGGACATACAATGAGCAGTTCTTC.

This clonotype was seen many times. The genes are TRBV6-6 and TRBJ1-6; 7 nucleotides align to TRBD1. Trimming removed 10 bases from V and 7 bases from J; junction bases left unmatched: 7. The CDR3 spans 13 residues. Germline CDR1 MNHNY, CDR2 SVGAGI (reference sequence). The CDR3 sequence is CATSRGENSPLHF. The CDR3 coding sequence is TGTGCCACCTCCAGGGGGGAGAATTCACCCCTCCACTTT.

V gene TRBV12-2 combines with J gene TRBJ1-6; TRBD1 is the table's D call and was not checked against the DNA. TRBV12-2 is an annotated pseudogene. The CDR3 loop spans 12 amino acids. CDR3 sequence (DNA): TGTGCAAGTCGCTTACCGACCCAGGGACGGTGCTTT. This encodes CASRLPTQGRCF.

This clonotype was counted at least ten times. The J gene is TRBJ1-1, the V gene TRBV2, with TRBD1 matching 7 bases. This CDR3 has 12 residues. Germline V gene data show CDR1 as SNHLY and CDR2 as FYNNEI. V lost 6 bases and J lost 4; bases outside the gene matches: 2. The CDR3 bases are TGTGCCAGCAGGGACAGGCCCACTGAAGCTTTCTTT. It yields the protein CASRDRPTEAFF.

The J gene is TRBJ2-7, the V gene TRBV3-1, with D unclear. V shed 0 bases and J shed 3 bases, with 9 bases lying between them. The CDR3 spans 14 residues. Germline CDR1 and CDR2: LGHDT and YNNKEL (reference sequence). DNA of the CDR3: TGTGCCAGCAGCCAAGATCTAAGCCTCTACGAGCAGTACTTC. It codes for CASSQDLSLYEQYF.

This chain joins TRBV20-1 and TRBJ2-1; 12 nucleotides line up with TRBD2. The CDR3 loop spans 13 amino acids. Germline V gene sequence: CDR1 DFQATT, CDR2 SNEGSKA (reference sequence). The trim removed 6 bases at V and 10 bases at J, leaving 7 bases unmatched. The CDR3: CSAGLAGRMEQFF. The DNA for the CDR3 is TGCAGTGCAGGACTAGCGGGACGCATGGAGCAGTTCTTC.

The CDR3: CAWSSTGVVTDTQYF. Written as DNA, the CDR3 is TGTGCCTGGAGTTCTACAGGGGTGGTCACAGATACGCAGTATTTT. The gene calls are TRBV30 and TRBJ2-3; 7 positions match TRBD1. The junction had 7 bases not matched to a gene; V was cut back by 2 bases and J by 2 bases. CDR1 is GTSNPN, CDR2 SVGIG, per germline (reference sequence). This CDR3 has 15 residues.

This clonotype has a handful of counts. The rearrangement links TRBV7-3 to TRBJ2-3, with 13 bases identical to TRBD2. This CDR3 contains 15 residues. The J segment lost 6 bases and the V segment lost 5 bases, leaving 5 bases of the junction unmatched. The V gene's germline CDR1 is SGHTA and CDR2 FQGTGA. CDR3: CASSKRTSGSDTQYF. For the CDR3, the DNA is TGTGCCAGCAGCAAAAGGACTAGCGGGAGTGATACGCAGTATTTT.

This clonotype was found a few times. This sequence joins TRBV7-2 and TRBJ2-1; 7 bases are a match to TRBD2. Per the germline V gene, CDR1 is SGHTA and CDR2 is FQGNSA. J lost 4 bases, V lost 1 base, and 4 bases had no gene match. The CDR3 length is 15 residues. The CDR3 nucleotides read TGTGCCAGCAGCTTAGGGGGACTATCATACAATGAGCAGTTCTTC. It encodes CASSLGGLSYNEQFF.

The table lists this clonotype with many counts. The chain joins TRBV11-2 to TRBJ2-1; D might be TRBD1 (7 bases). Germline V lookup: CDR1 SGHAT, CDR2 FQNNGV. The CDR3 has 15 amino acids. The ends were cut back, 3 bases at V and 6 bases at J, with 15 bases in the middle. CDR3: CASSFNRGGPNEQFF. CDR3 nucleotide sequence: TGTGCCAGCAGCTTCAACAGGGGAGGTCCCAATGAGCAGTTCTTC.

This clonotype appeared a few times. The chain links TRBV12-3 or TRBV12-4 to TRBJ2-1; a possible D gene is TRBD1 (5 bases). V shed 7 bases and J shed 6 bases, with 10 bases lying between them. The CDR3 covers 12 residues. CDR3 region: CASTQQGNEQFF. The CDR3 coding sequence is TGTGCCAGCACCCAGCAGGGCAATGAGCAGTTCTTC.

This chain uses TRBV10-3 with TRBJ2-7, with D perhaps TRBD2 (5 bases). CDR1 and CDR2 from the germline V gene are ENHRY and SYGVKD. The CDR3 spans 14 residues. V was clipped by 2 bases and J by 4 bases, with 12 bases between them. The CDR3 sequence is CAISEVTGFYEQYF. The DNA of the CDR3 is TGTGCCATCAGTGAGGTGACGGGATTTTACGAGCAGTACTTC.